By sample fraction, the clone carrying this TCR beta chain is medium-sized. This CDR3 spans 14 amino acids. V lost 6 bases and J lost 1, with 13 bases in between. CDR1 is MNHNS, CDR2 SASEGT, per germline. This sample was taken from a study of tumor-infiltrating lymphocytes in oesophageal squamous cell carcinoma. TCRdb analysed the PCR reads with MiXCR anew, one entry per CDR3 protein. The sample yields more than 15,000 distinct CDR3 sequences, approximately 40% seen once. This sequence joins TRBV6-1 and TRBJ2-7, with D tentatively TRBD1 (7 bases). The sequenced sample was esophageal tumor tissue. The TCR originated in a male donor with esophageal squamous cell carcinoma. The CDR3 coding sequence is TGTGCCAGCAGCCAGACAGGGAGGTCCTACGAGCAGTACTTC. Translating gives CASSQTGRSYEQYF.